The next 18 T cell receptor beta chains were all read from a single sample in a study of cytomegalovirus exposure and HLA in healthy donors. It was with 60 Vbeta and 13 Jbeta primers that the PCR ran. Profiling relied on immunoSEQ multiplex PCR, and the TCRdb table lists in-frame clones only, not all of them. Of about 98,000 clones listed, approximately 79% are singletons. Sequencing was performed on PBMCs. These receptors came from a male donor in good health and CMV-seronegative.

The genes are TRBV29-1 and TRBJ2-7, with D possibly matching TRBD2 (5 bases). Trimming shortened V by 5 bases and J by 2 bases, and 13 bases separated the two germline ends. The CDR3 totals 13 residues. The V gene's germline CDR1 is SQVTM and CDR2 ANQGSEA. CDR3 nucleotides: TGCAGCGTTACTAGGGATAAGACCTACGAGCAGTACTTC. Residues: CSVTRDKTYEQYF.

This chain links TRBV27 with TRBJ2-1, with 12 positions matching TRBD2. CDR1 is MNHEY and CDR2 is SMNVEV in the germline V gene (reference sequence). Trimming at V came to 4 bases and at J to 9 bases, leaving 13 bases not matched to a gene. The CDR3 is 17 amino acids. CDR3 bases: TGTGCCAGCAGTTCCCCCGGGGGACTAGCGGGCAGTACTGAGCAGTTCTTC. Protein product: CASSSPGGLAGSTEQFF.

The V call is TRBV2, the J call TRBJ1-5; 7 nucleotides align to TRBD1. The V segment lost 7 bases and the J segment 0 bases; nucleotides outside the gene matches: 12. Germline CDR1 and CDR2: SNHLY and FYNNEI. CDR3 size: 17 residues. This CDR3 is CASIGGEDRYSNQPQHF. Here the CDR3 DNA reads TGTGCCAGCATTGGGGGAGAGGACAGGTATAGCAATCAGCCCCAGCATTTT.

This clone occurred once. This sequence joins TRBV9 and TRBJ2-1; 12 bases match TRBD2. With 4 bases clipped from V and 8 bases from J, the junction kept 4 bases outside the gene matches. The CDR3 contains 14 residues. Germline V gene lookup returns CDR1 SGDLS and CDR2 YYNGEE. As DNA, the CDR3 is TGTGCCAGCAGCCCCTGGACTAGCGGGGATGAGCAGTTCTTC. Its protein product is CASSPWTSGDEQFF.

J is TRBJ2-7 and V is TRBV4-2, with 8 positions matching TRBD2. Trimming at V came to 4 bases and at J to 6 bases, leaving 20 bases not matched to a gene. The CDR3 extends over 18 amino acids. Looked up from germline, CDR1 is LGHNA and CDR2 is YNFKEQ. The CDR3 DNA sequence: TGTGCCAGCAGCCGCCCAGGGAGAGGGCGGGAGGCCGCGGTCGAGCAGTACTTC. This sequence encodes CASSRPGRGREAAVEQYF.

This clone has a single count. The chain links TRBV27 to TRBJ2-7; 11 nucleotides align to TRBD2. CDR1 MNHEY and CDR2 SMNVEV come from the germline V gene (reference sequence). There are 14 residues in the CDR3. J was trimmed by 7 bases and V by 3 bases; bases with no gene match: 5. CDR3 DNA sequence: TGTGCCAGCAGTTTGGGGCTAGCGGGAGGTGAGCAGTACTTC. Protein: CASSLGLAGGEQYF.

The rearrangement uses TRBV27 and TRBJ2-7; 12 bases line up with TRBD2. After removal of 0 bases from V and 2 bases from J, the junction contained 2 bases not matched to a gene. The CDR3 has 16 amino acids. CDR1 is MNHEY and CDR2 is SMNVEV in the germline V gene (reference sequence). The CDR3 sequence: CASSLSTSGSAYEQYF. CDR3 DNA sequence: TGTGCCAGCAGTTTATCGACTAGCGGGAGCGCCTACGAGCAGTACTTC.

This chain connects TRBV7-2 to TRBJ2-5; D possibly corresponds to TRBD2 (6 bases). Looked up from germline, CDR1 is SGHTA and CDR2 is FQGNSA. Between the trimmed V and J ends, which lost 0 bases and 3 bases, there was a span of 14 bases. This CDR3 spans 16 amino acids. The CDR3 here is CASSLALSGQKETQYF. CDR3 DNA sequence: TGTGCCAGCAGCTTAGCGCTGAGCGGGCAAAAAGAGACCCAGTACTTC. The full variable domain, its missing parts supplied by reference TRBV7-2 and TRBJ2-5, is GAGVSQSPSNKVTEKGKDVELRCDPISGHTALYWYRQSLGQGLEFLIYFQGNSAPDKSGLPSDRFSAERTGGSVSTLTIQRTQQEDSAVYLCASSLALSGQKETQYFGPGTRLLVL.

This rearrangement joins TRBV9 to TRBJ2-6; TRBD1 matches at 8 bases. Germline V gene data show CDR1 as SGDLS and CDR2 as YYNGEE. V was pared by 5 bases and J by 1 base, with 11 bases of the junction left unmatched. CDR3 length: 18 amino acids. CDR3 sequence reads: CASSRTPGGASGANVLTF. The CDR3 DNA reads as TGTGCCAGCAGTCGTACCCCAGGGGGCGCTTCTGGGGCCAACGTCCTGACTTTC.

V usage is TRBV9 and J usage is TRBJ2-1, with 14 bases matching TRBD2. V shed 2 bases, J shed 9 bases, and the junction held 4 bases outside the gene matches. This CDR3 is 15 amino acids long. The germline gives CDR1 SGDLS, CDR2 YYNGEE. This chain's CDR3 is CASSVTSGGGREQFF. The CDR3 DNA is TGTGCCAGCAGCGTGACTAGCGGGGGGGGTCGTGAGCAGTTCTTC.

This clone was picked up one time. The V call is TRBV18, the J call TRBJ1-1; unclear D gene. From germline, CDR1 is KGHSH and CDR2 LQKENI. Trimming stripped 3 bases from V and 4 bases from J, with 9 bases between. The CDR3 covers 13 residues. Here the CDR3 reads CASSPGRSTEAFF. The CDR3 bases are TGTGCCAGCTCACCGGGGAGGAGCACTGAAGCTTTCTTT.

This chain links TRBV19 with TRBJ1-2; maybe TRBD1 (6 bases). Germline lookup yields CDR1 LNHDA and CDR2 SQIVND (reference sequence). Between the trimmed V and J ends, which lost 7 bases and 6 bases, there was a span of 18 bases. This CDR3 is built from 14 residues. The CDR3 DNA reads TGTGCCAGTACTCCAGGGGCAGGGGACCATGGCTACACCTTC. It yields the protein CASTPGAGDHGYTF.

The genes are TRBV5-1 and TRBJ2-3; TRBD2 matches at 8 bases. The germline V gene has CDR1 SGHRS and CDR2 YFSETQ. CDR3 length: 17 residues. With 4 bases clipped from V and 0 bases from J, the junction kept 10 bases outside the gene matches. The CDR3 coding sequence is TGCGCCAGCAGCGGAGCCGCTAGCGGGTTCAGCACAGATACGCAGTATTTT. This codes for CASSGAASGFSTDTQYF.

This sequence joins TRBV27 and TRBJ2-2; perhaps TRBD1 as D (6 bases). This CDR3 comprises 15 residues. V was clipped by 6 bases and J by 5 bases, with 16 bases between them. From germline, CDR1 is MNHEY and CDR2 SMNVEV (reference sequence). The CDR3 DNA is TGTGCCAGCAGCCGGTCGGACAGTGGGACCGGGGAGCTGTTTTTT. This codes for CASSRSDSGTGELFF.

This clone showed up just a few times. The chain joins TRBV27 to TRBJ2-5; maybe TRBD2 (7 bases). Germline values: CDR1 MNHEY, CDR2 SMNVEV (reference sequence). This CDR3 contains 15 residues. V was trimmed by 2 bases and J by 5 bases, leaving 15 bases between them. CDR3 loop: CASSLRGGHWETQYF. Written as DNA, the CDR3 is TGTGCCAGCAGTTTAAGGGGGGGGCATTGGGAGACCCAGTACTTC.

This clone occurred a few times. The chain carries TRBV30 and TRBJ1-2, with D possibly TRBD1 on 5 matching bases. Deletions cut 1 base from V and 2 bases from J, with 11 bases between. From germline, CDR1 is GTSNPN and CDR2 SVGIG (reference sequence). The CDR3 runs 14 residues. The CDR3 sequence is CAWSAGGRNYGYTF. CDR3 DNA sequence: TGTGCCTGGAGTGCGGGGGGACGCAACTATGGCTACACCTTC.

This clone appeared a few times. The chain couples TRBV4-2 to TRBJ2-3, with 9 nucleotides matching TRBD1. CDR3 length equals 16 residues. The V gene end was trimmed by 0 bases and the J gene end by 3 bases; junction bases not matched to a gene: 4. Germline V gene sequence: CDR1 LGHNA, CDR2 YNFKEQ. CDR3 region: CASSQDGTGSTDTQYF. DNA for the CDR3: TGTGCCAGCAGCCAAGATGGGACAGGGTCGACAGATACGCAGTATTTT.

DNA of the CDR3: TGTGCCAGTACCCCGGGGGGTACCTACGAGCAGTACTTC. Translating gives CASTPGGTYEQYF. The J gene is TRBJ2-7, the V gene TRBV19, with TRBD2 matching over 7 bases. Germline CDR1 and CDR2: LNHDA and SQIVND (reference sequence). Trimming cost V 7 bases and J 2 bases; bases outside gene matches: 5. The CDR3 is 13 residues long.